Many counts were recorded for the clone carrying this T cell receptor (beta chain). Unmatched junction bases numbered 16, after V lost 6 bases and J lost 4 bases. This CDR3 is built from 18 residues. The V gene's germline CDR1 is MDHEN and CDR2 SYDVKM. The time point is: pre-sensitization, week 0. The treatment denotes: therapeutic diphenylcyclopropenone sensitization with weekly scalp DPC. Unfractionated whole blood was the source from which total RNA was extracted. Non-pregnant alopecia patients aged 18 to 70, suitable for DPC therapy. The library tagged individual cDNA molecules with unique molecular identifiers. Authors' methods: Individual samples carried between 23,224 and 690,600 TCRs, with more than 85,000 as the median. TCRdb reanalysed the RACE reads using MiXCR and keeps one entry per CDR3 protein. TCRdb, not the authors, supplied the V and J calls. Among under 40,000 distinct CDR3 sequences listed, 10% were seen once.

These data are taken from a study of human T cells and chemical hapten exposure. Study-wide context: Largely, small differences in pooled library volume made per-sample TCR yields vary.

This specimen consisted of whole blood, obtained in connection with sensitization to the hapten diphenylcyclopropenone (DPC). The chain has TRBV28 and TRBJ1-4; TRBD1 matches at 8 bases. This TCR came from a man aged 45 to 65 with alopecia areata. Some clones in this sample may be carry-over from other donors' samples. CDR3 loop: CASSTGQGLVRGNEKLFF. In nucleotides, the CDR3 is TGTGCCAGCAGCACTGGACAGGGATTAGTTAGGGGTAATGAAAAACTGTTTTTT.